This T cell receptor (beta chain) emerged from a study of shared clonotypes between healthy human individuals. Clones were sequenced by immunoSEQ multiplex PCR, and TCRdb holds only the in-frame ones, with some missing. The sample lists about 1 million clones, roughly 75% occurring once. The CDR3 is 11 residues long. The germline gives CDR1 MNHEY, CDR2 SVGAGI. Trimming pared 0 bases from V and 11 bases from J, leaving 7 bases between. This sequence joins TRBV6-5 and TRBJ1-1; D gene unclear. The sequencing input was memory CD4+ T cells sorted from blood. Stated subset: CD45RA-negative fraction. The sequence was obtained from a man younger than 35 in good health. In DNA form, the CDR3 reads TGTGCCAGCAGTTACTCCGGCGCCGCTTTCTTT. This encodes CASSYSGAAFF.